This T cell receptor (beta chain) was retrieved from a study of post-analysis software for immune sequencing data. Background on the study: Disease trajectories encompassed relapsing-remitting, secondary progressive and progressive-relapsing multiple sclerosis.

This CDR3 is 14 amino acids long. In germline, CDR1 is KGHDR, CDR2 SFDVKD. Regarding this clonotype: What it recognizes is unknown. A single base separates this from a much larger clone, so it may be a read error.

Study conclusions and caveats: Relative to controls, patients had about 5 TRBV segments at higher frequency, with TRBV5-6, TRBV5-1 and TRBV20-1 among these. Compared against controls, patients with multiple sclerosis displayed significantly lower normalized Chao1 diversity. Strong co-clustering by F measure was evident for samples that had been prepared in the same batch.

Unique molecular identifiers tagged the TCR beta cDNA libraries. The authors obtained roughly 500,000 cDNA molecules from approximately 0.91 to 9.4 million T cells. MiXCR, applied by TCRdb to the PCR reads, yields one record per CDR3 protein. The sample carries 170,000 or so distinct CDR3 sequences, 25% to 35% recorded once. The source is a girl between 5 and 17 years old with multiple sclerosis. This sequence joins TRBV24-1 and TRBJ2-1, with 11 bases identical to TRBD2. The sample was blood. The CDR3 DNA follows: TGTGTCACCAGTCAGACTAGCGGGGACAATGAGCAGTTCTTC. It translates to CVTSQTSGDNEQFF.